This T cell receptor (beta chain) was sequenced during a study of early T cells in non-severe SARS-CoV-2 infection. In the study overall: Sequencing was performed on bulk RNA from unsorted whole blood, leaving chains unpaired.

This clonotype came up many times. The target antigen is unknown. The CDR3 extends over 14 amino acids. V gave up 4 bases and J gave up 5 bases, with 13 bases separating them. The V gene's germline CDR1 is PRHDT and CDR2 FYEKMQ (reference sequence). Study observations and caveats: Matches to VDJdb favored anti-spike CD8 responses and missed private and CD4 specificities.

Molecules of cDNA were individually given unique molecular identifiers that were attached to them. MiXCR, applied by TCRdb to the 5' RACE reads, yields one record per CDR3 protein. Of tens of thousands of distinct CDR3 sequences detected, 5.9% appear once; the ten largest clones hold 4.8%. The rearrangement uses TRBV13 and TRBJ2-3; a weak D match, TRBD1 (5 bases). Source material: whole blood. The TCR sequence derives from an adult who was a healthcare worker with PCR-confirmed SARS-CoV-2 infection or an uninfected control (not recorded which). CDR3 sequence: CASSSSDTQDTQYF. As DNA, the CDR3 is TGTGCCAGCAGCTCGTCGGACACCCAAGATACGCAGTATTTT.